Each of the 3 T cell receptor beta chains below was sequenced from the same sample in a study of siplizumab effects on memory and regulatory T cells. This table comes from immunoSEQ multiplex PCR, and its TCRdb copy is limited to in-frame clones, with some not included. The sample consists of 9,500 to 11,000 clones, about half of them appearing once. Cocultured for about 6 days at 37°C were the mixed lymphocyte reaction cells. Antigen specificity for these receptors is unknown. The sample consisted of CFSE-low (dividing) CD4+ T cells sorted from an allogeneic mixed lymphocyte reaction. The receptors were gathered from a human donor in good health; the cells came from an allogeneic mixed lymphocyte reaction.

This chain links TRBV5-5 with TRBJ2-5; D call uncertain. The germline V gene encodes CDR1 SGHKS and CDR2 YYEKEE (reference sequence). With 3 bases removed from V and 2 bases from J, the gap between germline ends came to 8 bases. The CDR3 contains 13 residues. Here the CDR3 reads CASSYGSQETQYF. CDR3 nucleotides: TGTGCCAGCAGCTACGGCAGTCAAGAGACCCAGTACTTC.

The chain links TRBV28 to TRBJ2-7; TRBD1 matches 9 bases. The CDR3 contains 14 residues. Germline V gene lookup returns CDR1 MDHEN and CDR2 SYDVKM. V lost 2 bases and J lost 4; bases outside the gene matches: 3. CDR3 residues: CASSLTGGKYEQYF. The CDR3 region has the DNA TGTGCCAGCAGTTTAACAGGGGGCAAGTACGAGCAGTACTTC.

V gene TRBV5-6 combines with J gene TRBJ1-1, with D maybe TRBD1 (6 bases). The V gene lost 2 bases and the J gene lost 7 bases, with 21 bases spanning the gap. The CDR3 has 16 amino acids. Germline V gene sequence: CDR1 SGHDT, CDR2 YYEEEE. CDR3 sequence reads: CASSFGGTGAFDEAFF. DNA for the CDR3: TGTGCCAGCAGCTTCGGAGGGACGGGGGCGTTTGATGAAGCTTTCTTT.